These T cell receptor beta chains were read from a single sample in a study of Ad26.COV2.S vaccination and SARS-CoV-2 variants. The method was immunoSEQ multiplex PCR; TCRdb's version includes in-frame clones alone and lacks a portion of them. The sample carries roughly 420,000 clones, over 75% recorded once. Sequencing used peripheral blood, obtained in a trial of Ad26.COV2.S vaccine versus placebo. These TCRs come from a person between 18 and 59 years old who received the Ad26.COV2.S COVID-19 vaccine or a placebo. The conserved cysteine and the conserved F or W are not part of the CDR3 here.

V,CDR3
TRBV5-6,ASSLTQGNYGYT
TRBV6-6,ASSFPDRGLDGYT
TRBV9,ASSGNPNFGTVYNEQF
TRBV10-3,AISDLPLYSYNSPLH
TRBV19,ASSIYGQGYGYT
TRBV3-1/TRBV3-2,ASSQQEGVNQPQH
TRBV11-3,ASSSGQEYEQC
TRBV11-3,ASSHVAGDGADTQY
TRBV24-1,ATSDPTSGGASYNEQF
TRBV21-1,ASSKVTGKETQY
TRBV28,ASTDRGDWGGELF
TRBV2,ASSGEGGQTQY
TRBV7-9,ASSLASGSETQY
TRBV6-5,ASGVNSYEQY
TRBV25-1,ASSEYNTGELF
TRBV5-4,ASSSGTGVAGELF
TRBV12-5,ASGLLRAGTQGGAQY
TRBV7-8,ASSLRTGGDEQF
TRBV6-5,ASSSRTGGVYEQY
TRBV13,ASSPGGGAYNEQF
TRBV28,ASSPAGLSGNTIY
TRBV28,ASSSGTGRLGQY
TRBV4-1,ASSPRDRGVYNEQF
TRBV19,ASSPGQGYNQPQH
TRBV27,ASSKLTVGNSPLH
TRBV10-1,ASSVDRSGTEAF
TRBV25-1,ASKSGDGYT
TRBV5-1,ASSLVGAPAPNEQF
TRBV27,ASSLSIRGQPQH
TRBV3-1/TRBV3-2,ASSQDPGARAEAF
TRBV6-2/TRBV6-3,ASSYSDRVTLNTEAF
TRBV5-6,ASSFGRGQY
TRBV7-9,ASSLNGRTGGEKLF
TRBV27,ASSHSGNAKNIQY
TRBV24-1,ATSEVYSNQPQH
TRBV4-3,ASSQDRVNSYEQY
TRBV4-2,ASSQDTDTQY
TRBV11-2,ASSLVQGQETQY
TRBV7-2,ASSLPGAGYT
TRBV2,ASRLDGTGWSDTQY
TRBV3-1/TRBV3-2,ASSQEGPSRGLF
TRBV28,ASSLFRVSFHKGLSYEQY
TRBV19,ASSRYGSGTEAF
TRBV28,ASSFQGLHGYT
TRBV4-3,ASSQDGAGANTGELF
TRBV13,ASSFGRNSYEQY
TRBV3-1/TRBV3-2,ASRCPADRGLRNSPLH
TRBV5-1,ASSPGEDGYGYT
TRBV7-3,ASSLGAGPSTDTQY
TRBV3-1/TRBV3-2,ASSQDVAGGRDTQY
TRBV18,ASSVRENTEAF
TRBV11-2,ASSLGAAGQPQH